This T cell receptor (beta chain) emerged from a study of beta chain features in type 1 diabetes. Study context: Across the samples, 107,917,701 sorted cells were examined in total.

Comment on this clone: Antigen specificity is unknown.

Trimming left V 1 base short and J 7 bases short, with 8 bases between. The CDR3 totals 13 residues. Germline-derived CDR1 and CDR2 are SGHDT and YYEEEE. Study-wide results and caveats: TCRB repertoires of naive, central memory and Treg cells appeared more similar among patients than among healthy donors. With patients and controls alike, PCR might favor shorter templates to an equal degree.

Sequencing targeted expressed TCRB transcripts, as all isolated RNA had been reverse transcribed. Clones were sequenced by immunoSEQ multiplex PCR, and TCRdb holds only the in-frame ones, with some missing. The data hold hundreds of thousands of clones, with around an eighth observed a single time. CD4+ naive, central memory, regulatory and stem cell-like memory subsets were isolated by sorting on CD45RO/CCR7/CD25/CD127/CD95/CD27. This rearrangement joins TRBV5-6 to TRBJ1-4; D gene ambiguous. Sequencing used naive CD4+ T cells from blood. The clonotype comes from a woman between 35 and 50 years old in good health. CDR3 sequence: CASSLTEGEKLFF. In DNA, the CDR3 is TGTGCCAGCAGCTTGACGGAGGGTGAAAAACTGTTTTTT.